This T cell receptor beta chain was retrieved from a study of T cells in Graves' hyperthyroidism and ophthalmopathy. The CDR3 runs to 16 residues. J was trimmed by 0 bases and V by 7 bases; bases with no gene match: 7. Looked up from germline, CDR1 is LNHDA and CDR2 is SQIVND (reference sequence). Whole-study findings and limits: Ophthalmopathy prediction by the model preceded onset by a median about 6.8 months. The blood repertoire included most of the expanded thyroid clonotypes above 0.001.

This clonotype was detected only a few times. What it binds is unknown. Amplification of TCR beta CDR3 regions used RNA as the template. The TCR CDR3 first-round RT-PCR relied on the HTBI primer set. TCRdb re-called the multiplex PCR reads with MiXCR, one entry per CDR3 protein. Here the sample spans hundreds of thousands of distinct CDR3 sequences, 40% to 55% being singletons. The clonotype was recovered from an adult man with Graves' disease, either hyperthyroidism or ophthalmopathy (not recorded which). J is TRBJ1-5 and V is TRBV19; 9 positions match TRBD1. The sequenced material came from peripheral blood or thyroid tissue (not recorded which). The CDR3 sequence is CASTPDRGYSNQPQHF. Written as DNA, the CDR3 is TGTGCCAGTACCCCGGACAGGGGTTATAGCAATCAGCCCCAGCATTTT.